The T cell receptor (beta chain) under discussion was sequenced for a study of response to subunit inactivated influenza vaccine (dated by TCRdb to between 2018 and 2020). Broadly, across the study: Deep quantitative profiling of the T cell receptor repertoire was used in the study to follow responses to a trivalent subunit inactivated influenza vaccine.

V loses 1 base of germline sequence and J loses 1 base, and the interval between the two ends is 7 bases. The CDR3 spans 14 residues, from the cysteine through the phenylalanine. This entry keeps only the CDR3 DNA: 42 bases, framed from base 1. This clonotype was detected a few times. Its antigen is unknown. No per-base quality is available; no much larger clone lies one base away. Broader findings and caveats from the paper: The authors proposed that each seasonal influenza vaccination may bring in only a limited number of new T cells.

The library was generated by RT-PCR. The sequencer listed for this sample is Illumina HiSeq 2500. In TCRdb, the public reads were trimmed at Q25 with fastp and aligned with MiXCR, with productive beta chains retained. Entries are consolidated by CDR3 protein sequence, retaining the most common genes and DNA. The sample table records around 750,000 distinct CDR3 sequences; over 20% of these occur just once. Together, the top ten hold approximately 10% of the sample. The source is a man aged 50 to 59 who received an inactivated influenza vaccine. Donor details come from another sample of the same person, matched by shared clones. The chain uses TRBV12-3 or TRBV12-4 and TRBJ2-5, with the identity of the D gene unclear. Here the sequenced sample was PBMCs from blood, taken 5 days after vaccination. The CDR3 region has the sequence CASSLVSPQETQYF. The nucleotide sequence is TGTGCCAGCAGTTTAGTTTCGCCCCAAGAGACCCAGTACTTC.